The rows below give T cell receptor beta chains drawn from one sample of a study of T cell changes during pregnancy in multiple sclerosis. Sequencing used immunoSEQ multiplex PCR; TCRdb keeps in-frame clones, though not all of them. The sample comprises 40,000 or so clones, roughly 90% of which are singletons, and under 30% rests with the top ten. Sample: CD8+ T cells from peripheral blood mononuclear cells, taken before pregnancy. The receptors were gathered from a female donor with multiple sclerosis, enrolled in a pregnancy study. Both conserved end residues are part of each CDR3. A D gene is named only where the DNA matches it firmly.

d_call,cdr3_length,j_call,v_call,cdr3_nt,cdr3_aa
TRBD1,15,TRBJ2-1,TRBV25-1,TGTGCCAGCAGCGGTGTAGGGGACAGGGTCTATGAGCAGTTCTTC,CASSGVGDRVYEQFF
TRBD2,16,TRBJ2-1,TRBV28,TGTGCCAGCTCCTTCCATTTAGCGGGACCTCGCAATGAGCAGTTCTTC,CASSFHLAGPRNEQFF
TRBD2,13,TRBJ2-5,TRBV28,TGTGCCAGCAGTTCGGGACTAGTGGAGACCCAGTACTTC,CASSSGLVETQYF
TRBD2,15,TRBJ2-3,TRBV9,TGTGCCAGCAGCCAAAGCGGGAGCCCAGCAGATACGCAGTATTTT,CASSQSGSPADTQYF
NA,13,TRBJ1-1,TRBV7-9,TGTGCCAGCACCACTACGGGGGTTTTTGAAGCTTTCTTT,CASTTTGVFEAFF
TRBD2,17,TRBJ2-1,TRBV15,TGTGCCACCAGTCCCGACCAGCCCCTAGCGGGGGACAATGAGCAGTTCTTC,CATSPDQPLAGDNEQFF
NA,11,TRBJ2-1,TRBV29-1,TGCAGCGTTGGACCGAGGGATGAGCAGTTCTTC,CSVGPRDEQFF
NA,13,TRBJ2-3,TRBV29-1,TGCAGCGTTGAAAGTGCCTACTCCGATACGCAGTATTTT,CSVESAYSDTQYF
TRBD1,14,TRBJ1-5,TRBV2,TGTGCCAGCAGGGGGACAGGGGAAGATCAGCCCCAGCATTTT,CASRGTGEDQPQHF
TRBD1,16,TRBJ1-3,TRBV7-9,TGTGCCAGCAGCTTACCGGGACAGGAATCGGGAAACACCATATATTTT,CASSLPGQESGNTIYF
NA,15,TRBJ2-1,TRBV27,TGTGCCAGCAGTTCACCCGCCCCGACTAGCAATGAGCAGTTCTTC,CASSSPAPTSNEQFF
TRBD2,16,TRBJ2-1,TRBV16,TGTGCCAGCAGCCGGGCGGGAGAGGGGTCCTACAATGAGCAGTTCTTC,CASSRAGEGSYNEQFF
TRBD2,15,TRBJ2-5,TRBV11-2,TGTGCCAGCAGCTTAGCAGCGGGGGGCCAAGAGACCCAGTACTTC,CASSLAAGGQETQYF
TRBD2,15,TRBJ2-1,TRBV7-3,TGTGCCAGCAGCAGGGGACTAGCGGGGTACAATGAGCAGTTCTTC,CASSRGLAGYNEQFF
TRBD2,15,TRBJ2-1,TRBV4-1,TGCGCCAGCAGCTCCCAGCGGGAGGCTTACAATGAGCAGTTCTTC,CASSSQREAYNEQFF
NA,13,TRBJ2-7,TRBV19,TGTGCCAGTAGCCCAAGCCGGGGGAACGAGCAGTACTTC,CASSPSRGNEQYF
NA,13,TRBJ1-1,TRBV14,TGTGCCAGCAGTCCCCGGGGTAACACTGAAGCTTTCTTT,CASSPRGNTEAFF
NA,14,TRBJ1-5,TRBV6-5,TGTGCCAGCAGCAAGCAGGGGATGAATCAGCCCCAGCATTTT,CASSKQGMNQPQHF